This T cell receptor (beta chain) came from a study of T cell repertoires in ileal Crohn's disease. This CDR3 has 16 residues. The ends were cut back, 0 bases at V and 7 bases at J, with 16 bases in the middle. The germline V gene has CDR1 MGHRA and CDR2 YSYEKL. Profiled with immunoSEQ multiplex PCR; TCRdb holds only in-frame clones, not every one. The sample has some 11,000 clones, 72% seen once. Regarding time point: neoterminal ileum biopsy at postoperative endoscopy, about 6 months after surgery. Only a few counts were recorded for this clone. The chain uses TRBV4-1 and TRBJ1-5; a possible D gene is TRBD1 (6 bases). The receptor's source is an adult with Crohn's disease. The specimen sequenced was ileal tissue. The CDR3 spells CASSQEGIQGKQPQHF. CDR3 nucleotides: TGCGCCAGCAGCCAAGAGGGCATACAGGGTAAACAGCCCCAGCATTTT.